This T cell receptor beta chain was identified in a study of blood T cells in healthy people across ages. Study-wide results and limits: It was held that the diversity estimates obtained from one million T cells were underestimates.

Turning to this clonotype: Its antigen is currently unknown.

Alongside a J-beta primer mix, a sample-barcoded 5' primer served in a second PCR lasting about 7 to 11 cycles. A 12-random-nucleotide template-switch adaptor tagged each cDNA molecule. TCRdb passed the 5' RACE reads through MiXCR, listing each CDR3 protein once. Of nearly 1 million distinct CDR3 sequences listed, about 53% are singletons. Trimming cost V 3 bases and J 0 bases; bases outside gene matches: 6. In germline, CDR1 is LGHNA, CDR2 YSLEER. This CDR3 has 18 residues. The sequenced sample was blood. The sequence came from a woman in her sixties in good health. The chain carries TRBV4-3 and TRBJ2-6; 9 bases map to TRBD1. The CDR3 DNA reads TGCGCCAGCAGCCATGGGACAGGGCGCTTCTCTGGGGCCAACGTCCTGACTTTC. As protein: CASSHGTGRFSGANVLTF.